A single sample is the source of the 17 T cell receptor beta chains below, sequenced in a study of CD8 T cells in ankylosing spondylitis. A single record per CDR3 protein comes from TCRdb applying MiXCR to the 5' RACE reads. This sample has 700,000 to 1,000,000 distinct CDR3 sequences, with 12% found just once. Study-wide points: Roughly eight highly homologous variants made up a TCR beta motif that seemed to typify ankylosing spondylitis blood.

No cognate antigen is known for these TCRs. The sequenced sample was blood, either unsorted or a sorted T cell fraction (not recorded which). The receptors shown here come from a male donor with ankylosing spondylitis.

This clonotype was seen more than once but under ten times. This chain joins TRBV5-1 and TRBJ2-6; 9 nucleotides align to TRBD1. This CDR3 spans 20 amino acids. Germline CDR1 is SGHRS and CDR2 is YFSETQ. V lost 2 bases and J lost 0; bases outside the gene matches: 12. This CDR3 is CASSLSGTGPPLSGANVLTF. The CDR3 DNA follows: TGCGCCAGCAGCTTATCCGGGACAGGGCCCCCCCTCTCTGGGGCCAACGTCCTGACTTTC.

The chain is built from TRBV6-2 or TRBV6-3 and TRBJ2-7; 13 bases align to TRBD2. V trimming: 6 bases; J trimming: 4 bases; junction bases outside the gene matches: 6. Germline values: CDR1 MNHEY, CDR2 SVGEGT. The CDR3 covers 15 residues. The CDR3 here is CASSRTSGGLYEQYF. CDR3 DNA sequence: TGTGCCAGCAGCCGGACTAGCGGGGGTCTTTACGAGCAGTACTTC.

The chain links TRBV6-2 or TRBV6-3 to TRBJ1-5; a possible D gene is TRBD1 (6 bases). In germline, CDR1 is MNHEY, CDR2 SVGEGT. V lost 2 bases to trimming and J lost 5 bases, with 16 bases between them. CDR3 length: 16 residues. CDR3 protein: CASSYDGRGADQPQHF. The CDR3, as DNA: TGTGCCAGCAGTTACGATGGGCGGGGGGCCGATCAGCCCCAGCATTTT.

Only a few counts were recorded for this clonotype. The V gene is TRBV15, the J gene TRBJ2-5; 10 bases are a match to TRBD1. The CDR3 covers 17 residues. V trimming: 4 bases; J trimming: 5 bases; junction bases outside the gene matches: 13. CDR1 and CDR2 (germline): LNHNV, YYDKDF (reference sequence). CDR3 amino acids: CATSIPVTGGERETQYF. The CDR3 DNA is TGTGCCACCAGCATCCCCGTGACAGGGGGCGAAAGGGAGACCCAGTACTTC.

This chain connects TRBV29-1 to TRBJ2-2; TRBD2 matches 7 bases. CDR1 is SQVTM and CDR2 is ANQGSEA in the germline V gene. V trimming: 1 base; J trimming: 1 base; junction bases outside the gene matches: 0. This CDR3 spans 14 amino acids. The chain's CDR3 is CSVEGGGNTGELFF. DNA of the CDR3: TGCAGCGTTGAAGGGGGGGGGAACACCGGGGAGCTGTTTTTT.

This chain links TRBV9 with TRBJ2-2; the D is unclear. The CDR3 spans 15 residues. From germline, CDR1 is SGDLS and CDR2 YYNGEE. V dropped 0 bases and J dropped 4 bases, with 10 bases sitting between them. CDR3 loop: CASSVGAFGTGELFF. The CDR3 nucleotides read TGTGCCAGCAGCGTAGGGGCCTTTGGCACCGGGGAGCTGTTTTTT. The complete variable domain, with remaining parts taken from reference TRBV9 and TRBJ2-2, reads DSGVTQTPKHLITATGQRVTLRCSPRSGDLSVYWYQQSLDQGLQFLIQYYNGEERAKGNILERFSAQQFPDLHSELNLSSLELGDSALYFCASSVGAFGTGELFFGEGSRLTVL.

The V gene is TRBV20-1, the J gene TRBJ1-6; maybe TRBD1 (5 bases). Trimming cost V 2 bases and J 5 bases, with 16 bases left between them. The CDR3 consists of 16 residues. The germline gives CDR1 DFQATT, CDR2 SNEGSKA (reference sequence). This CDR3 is CSARTRTSRDNSPLHF. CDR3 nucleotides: TGCAGTGCTAGAACCCGGACATCCCGGGATAATTCACCCCTCCACTTT.

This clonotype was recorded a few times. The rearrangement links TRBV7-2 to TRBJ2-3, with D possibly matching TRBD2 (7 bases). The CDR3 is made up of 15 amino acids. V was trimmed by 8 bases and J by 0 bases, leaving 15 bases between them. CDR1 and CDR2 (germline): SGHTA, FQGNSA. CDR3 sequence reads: CASGGGAFSTDTQYF. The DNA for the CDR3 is TGTGCCAGCGGCGGGGGCGCTTTTAGCACAGATACGCAGTATTTT.

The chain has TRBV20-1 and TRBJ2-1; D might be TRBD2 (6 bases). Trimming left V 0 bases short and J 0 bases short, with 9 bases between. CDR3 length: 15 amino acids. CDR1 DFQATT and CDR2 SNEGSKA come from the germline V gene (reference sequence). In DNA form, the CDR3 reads TGCAGTGCTAGAGATTATAGCGGCTCCTACAATGAGCAGTTCTTC. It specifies CSARDYSGSYNEQFF.

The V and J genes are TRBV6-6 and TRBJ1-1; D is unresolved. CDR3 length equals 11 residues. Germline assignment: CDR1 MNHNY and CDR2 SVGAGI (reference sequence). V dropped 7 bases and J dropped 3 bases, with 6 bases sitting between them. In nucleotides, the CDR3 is TGTGCCAGCATAAGGGACACTGAAGCTTTCTTT. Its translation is CASIRDTEAFF.

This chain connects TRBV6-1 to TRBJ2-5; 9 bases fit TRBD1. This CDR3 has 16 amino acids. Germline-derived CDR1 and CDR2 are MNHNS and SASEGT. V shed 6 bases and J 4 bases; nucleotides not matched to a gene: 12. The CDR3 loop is CASSLQGALMGETQYF. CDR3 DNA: TGTGCCAGCAGCCTACAGGGGGCATTGATGGGAGAGACCCAGTACTTC.

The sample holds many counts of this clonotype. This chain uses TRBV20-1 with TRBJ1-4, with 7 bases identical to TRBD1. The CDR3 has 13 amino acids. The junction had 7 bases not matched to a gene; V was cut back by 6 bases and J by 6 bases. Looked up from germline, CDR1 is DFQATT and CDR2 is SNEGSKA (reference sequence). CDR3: CSARQGLDEKLFF. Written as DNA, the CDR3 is TGCAGTGCGAGACAGGGTCTTGATGAAAAACTGTTTTTT.

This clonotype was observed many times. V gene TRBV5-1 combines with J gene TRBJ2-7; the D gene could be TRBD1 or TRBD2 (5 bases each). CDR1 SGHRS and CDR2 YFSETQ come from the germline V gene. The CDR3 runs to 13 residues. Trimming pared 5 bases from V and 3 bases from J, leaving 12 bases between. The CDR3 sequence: CASSSGRNYEQYF. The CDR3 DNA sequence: TGCGCCAGCAGTTCGGGACGGAACTACGAGCAGTACTTC.

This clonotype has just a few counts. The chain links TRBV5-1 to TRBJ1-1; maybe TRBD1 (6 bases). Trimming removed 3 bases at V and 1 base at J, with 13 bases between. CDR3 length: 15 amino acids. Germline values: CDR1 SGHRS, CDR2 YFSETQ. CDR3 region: CASSWEQGRNTEAFF. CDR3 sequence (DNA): TGCGCCAGCAGCTGGGAACAGGGACGGAACACTGAAGCTTTCTTT.

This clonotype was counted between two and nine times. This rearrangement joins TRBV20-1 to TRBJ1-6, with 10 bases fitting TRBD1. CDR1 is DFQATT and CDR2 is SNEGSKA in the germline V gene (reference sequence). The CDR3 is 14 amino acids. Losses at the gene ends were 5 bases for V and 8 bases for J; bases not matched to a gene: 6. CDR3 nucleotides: TGCAGTGCTTACCTCGGGACAGGGGATTCACCCCTCCACTTT. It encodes CSAYLGTGDSPLHF.

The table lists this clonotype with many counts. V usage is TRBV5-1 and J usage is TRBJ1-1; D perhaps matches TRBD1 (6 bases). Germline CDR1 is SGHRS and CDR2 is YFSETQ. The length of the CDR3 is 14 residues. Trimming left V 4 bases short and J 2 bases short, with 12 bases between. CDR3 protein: CASSLDRTNTEAFF. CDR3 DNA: TGCGCCAGCAGCCTTGACAGGACTAACACTGAAGCTTTCTTT.

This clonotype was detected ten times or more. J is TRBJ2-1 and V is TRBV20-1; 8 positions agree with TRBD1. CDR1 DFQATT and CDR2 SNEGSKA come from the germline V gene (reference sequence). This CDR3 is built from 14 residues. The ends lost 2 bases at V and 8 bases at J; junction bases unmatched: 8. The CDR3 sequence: CSARFAGGSDEQFF. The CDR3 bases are TGCAGTGCTAGATTCGCAGGGGGCAGTGATGAGCAGTTCTTC.